This T cell receptor (beta chain) was identified during a study of regulatory T cells in long-lasting Graves disease. Whole-study results and caveats: There were preferences for TRBV28, TRBJ1-2 and TRBJ2-5 in persistent disease. Newly diagnosed Graves' patients had higher TCR diversity than persistent ones.

Researchers made TCR beta libraries by using iRepertoire HTBI primers and running Arm-PCR on CDR3 regions. TCRdb analysed the multiplex PCR reads with MiXCR anew, one entry per CDR3 protein. In the table there are about 620,000 distinct CDR3 sequences, roughly 16% of which are singletons. The CDR3 runs 15 residues. V was shortened by 2 bases and J by 0 bases, with 11 bases between the two germline ends. CDR1 is SGHAT, CDR2 FQNNGV, per germline. This clonotype was detected ten times or more. Its cognate antigen is unknown. Time point specified: newly diagnosed GD, antithyroid drugs for less than 3 months. The TCR library was made from RNA extracted from PBMCs. This sample also appeared in a second study, on T cells in Graves' hyperthyroidism and ophthalmopathy. That work adds: Researchers defined stable Graves' hyperthyroidism as no ophthalmopathy progression within 18 months. The study used the HTBI primer set for a first-round RT-PCR of the TCR CDR3.

The chain combines TRBV11-2 with TRBJ2-7, with D perhaps TRBD2 (5 bases). The sample consisted of peripheral blood mononuclear cells (PBMCs), taken at new diagnosis, from a patient treated with antithyroid drugs. The clonotype originates from a woman aged 25 to 39 with Graves disease. The CDR3 loop is CASSLSSVSSYEQYF. The CDR3 DNA reads as TGTGCCAGCAGCTTAAGTAGCGTGAGCTCCTACGAGCAGTACTTC.